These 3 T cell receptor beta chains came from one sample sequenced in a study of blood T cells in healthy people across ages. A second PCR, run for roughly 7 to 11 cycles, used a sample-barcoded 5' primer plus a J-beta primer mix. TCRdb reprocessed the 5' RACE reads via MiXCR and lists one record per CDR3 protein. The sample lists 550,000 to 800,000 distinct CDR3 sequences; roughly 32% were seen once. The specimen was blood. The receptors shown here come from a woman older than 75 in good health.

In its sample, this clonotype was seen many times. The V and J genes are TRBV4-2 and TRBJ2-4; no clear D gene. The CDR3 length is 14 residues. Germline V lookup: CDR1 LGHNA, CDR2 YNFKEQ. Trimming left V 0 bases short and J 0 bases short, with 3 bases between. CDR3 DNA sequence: TGTGCCAGCAGCCAAGAAGCAGCCAAAAACATTCAGTACTTC. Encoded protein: CASSQEAAKNIQYF.

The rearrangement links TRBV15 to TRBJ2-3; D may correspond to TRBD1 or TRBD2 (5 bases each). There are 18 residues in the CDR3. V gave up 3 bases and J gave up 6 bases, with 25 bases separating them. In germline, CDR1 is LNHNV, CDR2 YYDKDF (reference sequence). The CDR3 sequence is CATSRGVTAEPRRDTQYF. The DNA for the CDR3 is TGTGCCACCAGCAGGGGGGTAACAGCGGAACCTCGAAGGGATACGCAGTATTTT. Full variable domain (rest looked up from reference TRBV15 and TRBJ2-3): DAMVIQNPRYQVTQFGKPVTLSCSQTLNHNVMYWYQQKSSQAPKLLFHYYDKDFNNEADTPDNFQSRRPNTSFCFLDIRSPGLGDTAMYLCATSRGVTAEPRRDTQYFGPGTRLTVL.

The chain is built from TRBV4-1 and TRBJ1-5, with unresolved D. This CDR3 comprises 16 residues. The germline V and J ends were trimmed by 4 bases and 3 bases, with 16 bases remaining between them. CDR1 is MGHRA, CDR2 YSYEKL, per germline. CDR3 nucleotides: TGCGCCAGCAGCCCTTCTAGGTCGGTGGCCAATCAGCCCCAGCATTTT. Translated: CASSPSRSVANQPQHF.